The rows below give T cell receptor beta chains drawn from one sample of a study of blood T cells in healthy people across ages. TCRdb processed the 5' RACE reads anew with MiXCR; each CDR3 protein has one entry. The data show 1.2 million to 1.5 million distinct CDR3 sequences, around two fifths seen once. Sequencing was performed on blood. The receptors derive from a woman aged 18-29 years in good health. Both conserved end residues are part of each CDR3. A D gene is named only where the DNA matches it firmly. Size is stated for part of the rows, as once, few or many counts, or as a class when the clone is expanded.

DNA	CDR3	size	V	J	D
TGCAGTGCTAGTCGCGGCGGGGCCGGAGCCAACGTCCTGACTTTC	CSASRGGAGANVLTF	-	TRBV20-1	TRBJ2-6	-
TGTGCCAGCAGCATGAGGACGAATGAGCAGTTCTTC	CASSMRTNEQFF	few	TRBV7-9	TRBJ2-1	-
TGCAGCGGGGACAGGGGGATCTACACTGAAGCTTTCTTT	CSGDRGIYTEAFF	few	TRBV29-1	TRBJ1-1	TRBD1
TGTGCCAGCAGTTACTCAAGGGGGGAGCGGGGGAACTACGAGCAGTACTTC	CASSYSRGERGNYEQYF	-	TRBV6-6	TRBJ2-7	TRBD2
TGTGCCAGCAGCTTATCGACGGTCGAAGCTTTCTTT	CASSLSTVEAFF	-	TRBV7-9	TRBJ1-1	-
TGTGCCAGCACCTTTCAGGGGAGCAACGAGCAGTACTTC	CASTFQGSNEQYF	few	TRBV27	TRBJ2-7	-
TGTGCCAGCAGCACCGGACAGTTCGAGCAGTACTTC	CASSTGQFEQYF	-	TRBV7-2	TRBJ2-7	-
TGTGCCAGCAGTTTCGGCCTGAAATTCTCAGGGGGGAACACTGAAGCTTTCTTT	CASSFGLKFSGGNTEAFF	-	TRBV12-3/TRBV12-4	TRBJ1-1	TRBD1
TGTGCCTGGAGTGTACAATCCCACGAGCAGTACTTC	CAWSVQSHEQYF	-	TRBV30	TRBJ2-7	-
TGCGCCAGCAGCCCCGGGACAGTTGGCTACAATGAGCAGTACTTC	CASSPGTVGYNEQYF	once	TRBV5-1	TRBJ2-5	TRBD1
TGCGCCAGCAGCCCCTCCACCGGGCAAAGCTCCTACAATGAGCAGTACTTC	CASSPSTGQSSYNEQYF	-	TRBV5-1	TRBJ2-7	-